The sequence of this TCR beta chain was determined in a study of molecular identifiers for immune sequencing clone quantification. Findings of the study overall: Detectable among one million naive cells, according to reports, was Jurkat TCR RNA spiked in from one cell.

The CDR3 length is 18 residues. The V gene's germline CDR1 is MNHEY and CDR2 SMNVEV (reference sequence). V was pared by 2 bases and J by 5 bases, with 15 bases of the junction left unmatched. In preparing bulk TCR libraries, previously described methods and listed TCR primers were used. TCRdb used MiXCR to reprocess the PCR reads, holding one entry per CDR3 protein. The data hold under 350,000 distinct CDR3 sequences, with roughly 23% observed a single time. This clonotype occurred a few times. Antigen unknown. The receptor comes from a human donor in good health. Some libraries in this study had Jurkat cell RNA spiked in. The source material was naive CD8+ T cells from blood, with Jurkat cell RNA spiked in. The subset: FACS-sorted CD8+CD4-CCR7+CD45RA+ naive T cells. This chain connects TRBV27 to TRBJ2-5; 9 bases fit TRBD2. The CDR3 protein is CASSLSSRIAGVRETQYF. CDR3 DNA: TGTGCCAGCAGTTTAAGTTCCCGGATAGCGGGAGTGAGGGAGACCCAGTACTTC.